These 16 T cell receptor beta chains share one sample of origin, sequenced in a study of tumor-infiltrating lymphocytes in primary liver carcinoma. From about 530 ng total RNA, TCR beta cDNA was generated with a primer in the constant region. Amplification in three nested multiplex PCR rounds with slightly modified ARM-PCR gave rise to TCR beta libraries. Primers for the first two PCR rounds were TRBV1-TRBV30 forward primers and a C-beta reverse primer (about 9 cycles per round). TCRdb re-called the multiplex PCR reads through MiXCR, storing one row per CDR3 protein. The sample has approximately 92,000 distinct CDR3 sequences; around 68% are singletons. Without any cell sorting, roughly 17-31 mg of bulk tissue yielded co-extracted RNA and DNA. Material: tumor-adjacent normal liver tissue. The origin of the receptors is a man in his forties or fifties with primary liver carcinoma and hepatitis B virus infection.

V is TRBV5-3 and J is TRBJ1-1; D is ambiguous. TRBV5-3 carries the ORF label, with uncertain function. There are 17 residues in the CDR3. The V and J ends lost 1 base and 1 base respectively, with 17 bases between them. The CDR3 bases are TGTGCCAGAAGCTTGATCCTCCAGGTACATACGAACACTGAAGCTTTCTTT. Protein: CARSLILQVHTNTEAFF.

The chain has TRBV4-2 and TRBJ2-1, with TRBD2 matching over 9 bases. Germline CDR1 and CDR2: LGHNA and YNFKEQ. The junction had 12 bases not matched to a gene; V was cut back by 0 bases and J by 12 bases. The length of the CDR3 is 16 residues. The CDR3, as DNA: TGTGCCAGCAGCCAAGACCTAGCGGGGTCGATGGATGGGCAGTTCTTC. Amino acids: CASSQDLAGSMDGQFF.

There are a few counts of this clonotype. Since a much larger clone is just one base distant, this may be a read error. The genes are TRBV6-5 and TRBJ2-7; TRBD2 might be the D (6 bases). Per the germline V gene, CDR1 is MNHEY and CDR2 is SVGAGI. Deletions cut 2 bases from V and 12 bases from J, with 20 bases between. CDR3 length: 14 residues. The CDR3 nucleotides read TGTGCCAGCAGTTACGGGGGGACTTCCTCAGTGCGGTACTTC. Residues: CASSYGGTSSVRYF.

This clonotype has ten or more counts. Since a much larger clone is just one base distant, this may be a read error. The gene calls are TRBV11-2 and TRBJ2-5; D gene unclear. V was clipped by 2 bases and J by 4 bases, with 2 bases between them. The germline CDR1 and CDR2 sequences are SGHAT and FQNNGV. This CDR3 is built from 11 residues. In nucleotides, the CDR3 is TGTGCCAGCAGCTTACTAGAGACCCAGTACTTC. This gives the protein CASSLLETQYF.

As for this clonotype: Since no conserved phenylalanine or tryptophan closes the CDR3, a read error is the likely cause. The chain couples TRBV29-1 to TRBJ2-2; a weak D match, TRBD1 (5 bases). CDR1 and CDR2 (germline): SQVTM, ANQGSEA. CDR3 length equals 14 residues. The CDR3 bases are TGCAGCGTCACCCAGGGTGCCCACACCGGAGAGCTGTTTTCT. The encoded protein is CSVTQGAHTGELFS.

This clonotype came up a few times. CDR3 sequence (DNA): TGTGCCAGCAGTCCCGCCTGGGACTCCTGGGGGTCGGATACGCAGTATTTT. It encodes CASSPAWDSWGSDTQYF. This chain joins TRBV2 and TRBJ2-3; D possibly corresponds to TRBD2 (6 bases). CDR1 SNHLY and CDR2 FYNNEI come from the germline V gene. V lost 5 bases and J lost 6, with 24 bases in between. The CDR3 runs to 17 residues.

In its sample, this clonotype was seen many times. The J gene is TRBJ1-4, the V gene TRBV6-1, with D hard to call. Between the trimmed V and J ends, which lost 7 bases and 7 bases, there was a span of 13 bases. The germline V gene encodes CDR1 MNHNS and CDR2 SASEGT. The CDR3 contains 13 residues. The CDR3 DNA follows: TGTGCCAGCACTCATCCTTTGGCTGAAAAACTGTTTTTT. Its translation is CASTHPLAEKLFF.

Written as DNA, the CDR3 is TGCGCCAGCAGCATGGCCGGGCTAGCGGGCCCCATTAGGTCCTACAATGAGCAGTTCTTC. Its translation is CASSMAGLAGPIRSYNEQFF. The chain links TRBV5-1 to TRBJ2-1; 8 bases map to TRBD2. With V trimmed by 4 bases and J by 1 base, 19 bases remained unmatched. The germline gives CDR1 SGHRS, CDR2 YFSETQ. The length of the CDR3 is 20 residues. Complete variable domain (other parts from reference TRBV5-1 and TRBJ2-1): KAGVTQTPRYLIKTRGQQVTLSCSPISGHRSVSWYQQTPGQGLQFLFEYFSETQRNKGNFPGRFSGRQFSNSRSEMNVSTLELGDSALYLCASSMAGLAGPIRSYNEQFFGPGTRLTVL.

This clonotype was picked up one time. The CDR3, as DNA: TGTGCCAGCAGCAGAGGGACTTGTGGGAGCTCCTACAATGAGCAGTTCTTC. It specifies CASSRGTCGSSYNEQFF. V is TRBV11-2 and J is TRBJ2-1; D might be TRBD2 (6 bases). This CDR3 has 17 amino acids. Deletions cut 5 bases from V and 0 bases from J, with 17 bases between. Germline V gene sequence: CDR1 SGHAT, CDR2 FQNNGV.

On this clonotype itself: Being one base from a much bigger clone, this may be a read error. V usage is TRBV7-8 and J usage is TRBJ2-7; weak D call: TRBD2 (7 bases). The CDR3 length is 13 residues. Germline loops: CDR1 SGHVS, CDR2 FQNEAQ. V was cut by 9 bases and J by 2 bases, with 14 bases left in between. The DNA of the CDR3 is TGTGCCAGGAGCGGGGACAAGACCTACGAGCAGTACTTC. Translated: CARSGDKTYEQYF.

Of note for this clonotype: A read error is likely, as this CDR3 ends without the conserved phenylalanine or tryptophan. It is unclear where the CDR3 begins or ends on the DNA, so no DNA is shown, and the CDR3 is as TCRdb lists it. The rearrangement joins TRBV6-1 to TRBJ2-7; the table's D call, TRBD1, was not checked against the DNA. Per the germline V gene, CDR1 is MNHNS and CDR2 is SASEGT. The CDR3 sequence runs 16 residues, both termini included. The CDR3 region is CASSELAEGGGNEQHL.

The J gene is TRBJ2-1, the V gene TRBV7-8, with D possibly matching TRBD1 (5 bases). V lost 10 bases and J lost 0, with 28 bases in between. Germline CDR1 reads SGHVS; CDR2 reads FQNEAQ. The CDR3 totals 19 residues. Written as DNA, the CDR3 is TGTGCCACAACTGGCTCGACAAGGGGTCGTTATAACTCCTACAATGAGCAGTTCTTC. Translating it yields CATTGSTRGRYNSYNEQFF.

This clonotype was seen once. A clone one base away is much larger, so this may be a read error. The chain recombines TRBV11-2 with TRBJ1-1, with D tentatively TRBD1 (6 bases). Germline values: CDR1 SGHAT, CDR2 FQNNGV. The CDR3 length is 13 residues. CDR3: CDSSLDQGMEASF. For the CDR3, the DNA is TGTGACAGCAGCTTAGACCAGGGGATGGAAGCTTCCTTT.

Comments on this clonotype: This clone may be a read error of a much larger clone one base away. The chain carries TRBV5-6 and TRBJ1-4, with TRBD1 identical over 7 bases. The CDR3 runs to 14 residues. Germline V gene lookup returns CDR1 SGHDT and CDR2 YYEEEE. The CDR3 is CVSSRQGTDEKLFF. Here the CDR3 DNA reads TGTGTCAGCAGCCGACAGGGAACAGATGAAAAACTGTTTTTT.

CDR3: CASNAQDEQFF. CDR3 bases: TGTGCCAGTAACGCACAGGACGAGCAGTTCTTC. The chain combines TRBV6-6 with TRBJ2-1; maybe TRBD1 (5 bases). The CDR3 is 11 amino acids. Germline CDR1 and CDR2: MNHNY and SVGAGI (reference sequence). V gave up 9 bases and J gave up 10 bases, with 13 bases separating them.

About this clonotype itself: Mismatch with germline at one junction end may stem from a read error. This rearrangement joins TRBV6-1 to TRBJ1-4; a possible D gene is TRBD1 (6 bases). CDR1 is MNHNS and CDR2 is SASEGT in the germline V gene. The CDR3 runs to 15 residues. CDR3 DNA sequence: TGTGCCGGCAGTGCTAACAGGGCGACTAATGAAAAACTGTTTTTT. Its protein is CAGSANRATNEKLFF.